The entry below gives a single T cell receptor beta chain sequence along with its context. Its antigen remains unknown. The data belong to a study of vaccination and CD4 T cells after COVID-19. The Oncomine TCR Beta short-read assay was what sequenced the DNA obtained from cultured CD4+ T cells. TCRdb reprocessed the PCR reads via MiXCR and lists one record per CDR3 protein. The data contain around 20,000 distinct CDR3 sequences, about 45% of them seen just once; the ten biggest clones take up around an eighth. Regarding treatment: roughly nine-day PBMC culture with coronavirus spike peptide pools or control peptides (ViraFEST assay). Sequencing was performed on cultured CD4+ T cells from blood. This receptor was taken from a human donor with COVID-19.

The chain's CDR3 is CASRGIGSAISTDTQYF. The CDR3 region has the DNA TGCGCCAGCAGAGGAATCGGATCTGCGATCTCCACAGATACGCAGTATTTT. The gene calls are TRBV4-1 and TRBJ2-3; D is unresolved. V lost 6 bases and J 2 bases, leaving 21 bases between the germline ends. The length of the CDR3 is 17 residues. CDR1 MGHRA and CDR2 YSYEKL come from the germline V gene.